The clone carrying this T cell receptor (beta chain) appeared once. One base away lies a much larger clone, so this may be a sequencing read error. The sample comes from a study of shared clonotypes between healthy human individuals. Generated by immunoSEQ multiplex PCR, the TCRdb table keeps only in-frame clones and is missing some. The data contain hundreds of thousands of clones, around 74% of them singletons. The CDR3 loop spans 18 amino acids. CDR1 SEHNR and CDR2 FQNEAQ come from the germline V gene (reference sequence). With V trimmed by 1 base and J by 4 bases, 12 bases remained unmatched. The receptor's source is a woman in her 30s in good health. The chain couples TRBV7-9 to TRBJ2-3, with 9 bases lining up with TRBD2. The sequenced sample consisted of memory CD4+ T cells sorted from blood. Stated subset: CD45RA-negative fraction. The CDR3 nucleotides read TGTGCCAGCAGCTTAGTCGGAGCGGGAGGCTCTTCACCAGATACGCAGTATTTT. It translates to CASSLVGAGGSSPDTQYF. The variable domain in full, with the rest retrieved from reference TRBV7-9 and TRBJ2-3, is DTGVSQNPRHKITKRGQNVTFRCDPISEHNRLYWYRQTLGQGPEFLTYFQNEAQLEKSRLLSDRFSAERPKGSFSTLEIQRTEQGDSAMYLCASSLVGAGGSSPDTQYFGPGTRLTVL.